The rows below give T cell receptor beta chains drawn from one sample of a study of T cells after yellow fever vaccination. TCRdb called the 5' RACE reads again in MiXCR, with one record for every CDR3 protein. The data show about 400,000 distinct CDR3 sequences, more than 9% seen once. The specimen comprised PBMCs, sampled on the day of the first yellow fever vaccination. The receptors stem from a man younger than 30 who received the YFV17D yellow fever vaccine. The CDR3 runs from the conserved cysteine through the conserved F or W. Fields, in order: CDR3 DNA, CDR3 protein, V gene, D gene, J gene, clone size. A D gene is named only where the DNA matches it firmly. Clone size appears in some rows only: once, few, many, or a class for an expanded clone.

CDR3nt: TGTGCCAGCAGCCGCACTAGACTAGCCCGAGAGCAGTTCTTC
CDR3aa: CASSRTRLAREQFF
v_gene: TRBV3-1
d_gene: TRBD2
j_gene: TRBJ2-1
abundance: few

CDR3nt: TGCAGTGCGCTACCTGGTAGGGCCAACGTCCTGACTTTC
CDR3aa: CSALPGRANVLTF
v_gene: TRBV20-1
d_gene: NA
j_gene: TRBJ2-6
abundance: NA

CDR3nt: TGCAGTGCTCCTATACAGGGGAAGGACGAGCAGTACTTC
CDR3aa: CSAPIQGKDEQYF
v_gene: TRBV20-1
d_gene: TRBD1
j_gene: TRBJ2-7
abundance: few

CDR3nt: TGTGCCTGGAGCGAGGCCGCCTACGAGCAGTACTTC
CDR3aa: CAWSEAAYEQYF
v_gene: TRBV30
d_gene: NA
j_gene: TRBJ2-7
abundance: few

CDR3nt: TGTGCCAGCAGCTTAGCGGCGGGGAGGATCTACAATGAGCAGTTCTTC
CDR3aa: CASSLAAGRIYNEQFF
v_gene: TRBV7-2
d_gene: NA
j_gene: TRBJ2-1
abundance: NA

CDR3nt: TGTGCCAGCAGTCCCGGGACTTGGGGGGATACGCAGTATTTT
CDR3aa: CASSPGTWGDTQYF
v_gene: TRBV7-9
d_gene: NA
j_gene: TRBJ2-3
abundance: NA

CDR3nt: TGTGCCAGCAGCCCCGGACCCCTTCATCAGCCCCAGCATTTT
CDR3aa: CASSPGPLHQPQHF
v_gene: TRBV9
d_gene: NA
j_gene: TRBJ1-5
abundance: few

CDR3nt: TGTGCCAGCAGCGGGGGGAGGATATCTAGCACAGATACGCAGTATTTT
CDR3aa: CASSGGRISSTDTQYF
v_gene: TRBV7-9
d_gene: NA
j_gene: TRBJ2-3
abundance: NA

CDR3nt: TGTGCCAGCAGTTTGGATTTCAGCAGGGGTATCGGGGAGCTGTTTTTT
CDR3aa: CASSLDFSRGIGELFF
v_gene: TRBV28
d_gene: NA
j_gene: TRBJ2-2
abundance: few

CDR3nt: TGTGCCAGCAGTTACCCAACCGGCCCCTCGGCCGCACCCCTCCACTTT
CDR3aa: CASSYPTGPSAAPLHF
v_gene: TRBV6-2/TRBV6-3
d_gene: NA
j_gene: TRBJ1-6
abundance: NA

CDR3nt: TGTGCCAGCAGCTTAGTAGGTGAAGGGCGGAACGAGCAGTACTTC
CDR3aa: CASSLVGEGRNEQYF
v_gene: TRBV7-9
d_gene: NA
j_gene: TRBJ2-7
abundance: NA

CDR3nt: TGCGCCAGCAGCCAAGTTGGCGGGCCAGCTCAAGAGACCCAGTACTTC
CDR3aa: CASSQVGGPAQETQYF
v_gene: TRBV4-1
d_gene: NA
j_gene: TRBJ2-5
abundance: few

CDR3nt: TGTGCCAGCGTTGGGACAGGTCGAAACGAAGAGACCCAGTACTTC
CDR3aa: CASVGTGRNEETQYF
v_gene: TRBV7-9
d_gene: TRBD1
j_gene: TRBJ2-5
abundance: few

CDR3nt: TGTGCCAGCAGCCAAGGGGGACTAGTGATGAATGAGCAGTTCTTC
CDR3aa: CASSQGGLVMNEQFF
v_gene: TRBV7-2
d_gene: TRBD2
j_gene: TRBJ2-1
abundance: few

CDR3nt: TGCGCCAGCGGTGGGTTCCCGGGACCCCTCAATGAGCAGTTCTTC
CDR3aa: CASGGFPGPLNEQFF
v_gene: TRBV4-1
d_gene: NA
j_gene: TRBJ2-1
abundance: NA

CDR3nt: TGTGCCAGCAGCTCCCCGGGCAGGGTCTATGGCTACACCTTC
CDR3aa: CASSSPGRVYGYTF
v_gene: TRBV7-2
d_gene: NA
j_gene: TRBJ1-2
abundance: few

CDR3nt: TGCAGTCCCAGCGGGGGGGCCGGAGAGACCCAGTACTTC
CDR3aa: CSPSGGAGETQYF
v_gene: TRBV20-1
d_gene: TRBD2
j_gene: TRBJ2-5
abundance: few

CDR3nt: TGTGCCAGCAGCTCGAGGGACAGGATATACTCTGGGGCCAACGTCCTGACTTTC
CDR3aa: CASSSRDRIYSGANVLTF
v_gene: TRBV6-1
d_gene: TRBD1
j_gene: TRBJ2-6
abundance: NA

CDR3nt: TGTGCCAGCAGGGACGGACGCACTGAAGCTTTCTTT
CDR3aa: CASRDGRTEAFF
v_gene: TRBV25-1
d_gene: NA
j_gene: TRBJ1-1
abundance: NA

CDR3nt: TGCGCCAGCAGCTGGCGGGAGGGGGCAACTGAAGCTTTCTTT
CDR3aa: CASSWREGATEAFF
v_gene: TRBV5-1
d_gene: TRBD1
j_gene: TRBJ1-1
abundance: NA

CDR3nt: TGTGCCACCAGCAGTTCCAGGCTTGAGCAGTTCTTC
CDR3aa: CATSSSRLEQFF
v_gene: TRBV15
d_gene: NA
j_gene: TRBJ2-1
abundance: many

CDR3nt: TGCGCCAGCAGCCCGCGGGACACCTATGGCTACACCTTC
CDR3aa: CASSPRDTYGYTF
v_gene: TRBV5-1
d_gene: NA
j_gene: TRBJ1-2
abundance: NA

CDR3nt: TGCAGTGCCATTCCCCCCTCGAACTATGGCTACACCTTC
CDR3aa: CSAIPPSNYGYTF
v_gene: TRBV20-1
d_gene: NA
j_gene: TRBJ1-2
abundance: NA

CDR3nt: TGCAGTGCGACCAAAAGACAGGGGGCTACCAATCAGCCCCAGCATTTT
CDR3aa: CSATKRQGATNQPQHF
v_gene: TRBV20-1
d_gene: TRBD1
j_gene: TRBJ1-5
abundance: few

CDR3nt: TGTGCCAGCAGTTTAGGGACAGGGACGTTAGATGAGCAGTTCTTC
CDR3aa: CASSLGTGTLDEQFF
v_gene: TRBV12-3/TRBV12-4
d_gene: TRBD1
j_gene: TRBJ2-1
abundance: NA

CDR3nt: TGTGCCAGCAGCCTACCAGCGGGGGGATCACTAGCCAAAAACATTCAGTACTTC
CDR3aa: CASSLPAGGSLAKNIQYF
v_gene: TRBV25-1
d_gene: TRBD2
j_gene: TRBJ2-4
abundance: NA

CDR3nt: TGCAGTGCTAGAGGGACAGGGAAGGTGACCTACAATGAGCAGTTCTTC
CDR3aa: CSARGTGKVTYNEQFF
v_gene: TRBV20-1
d_gene: TRBD1
j_gene: TRBJ2-1
abundance: few

CDR3nt: TGTGCCATCAGTGAGCGAACCGACAAACCCCCCGGGGAGCTGTTTTTT
CDR3aa: CAISERTDKPPGELFF
v_gene: TRBV10-3
d_gene: NA
j_gene: TRBJ2-2
abundance: NA

CDR3nt: TGTGCCAGCAGCTTATCTAAGCATGAGCAGTTCTTC
CDR3aa: CASSLSKHEQFF
v_gene: TRBV7-7
d_gene: NA
j_gene: TRBJ2-1
abundance: many

CDR3nt: TGTGCCAGCTCCATACCGGGACTAGCGGGGGAGGTGTACCAAGAGACCCAGTACTTC
CDR3aa: CASSIPGLAGEVYQETQYF
v_gene: TRBV6-1
d_gene: TRBD2
j_gene: TRBJ2-5
abundance: NA